The TCR beta chain described here comes from a study of T cells in Graves' hyperthyroidism and ophthalmopathy. This clonotype was observed many times. RNA transcripts yielded amplified TCR beta CDR3 regions. The TCR CDR3 first-round RT-PCR relied on the HTBI primer set. TCRdb re-derived calls from the multiplex PCR reads in MiXCR, one entry per CDR3 protein. This table has about 300,000 distinct CDR3 sequences, 15% to 20% appearing once. The trim removed 5 bases at V and 9 bases at J, leaving 4 bases unmatched. The CDR3 has 13 residues. CDR1 SGHAT and CDR2 FQNNGV come from the germline V gene. The chain carries TRBV11-2 and TRBJ2-1; 10 bases are shared with TRBD2. The sample was blood. The sequence derives from a man between 50 and 59 years old with Graves' ophthalmopathy. As DNA, the CDR3 is TGTGCCAGCAGCCCCCAGCGGGAGGGTGAGCAGTTCTTC. Amino acids: CASSPQREGEQFF.